This TCR beta chain stems from a study of T cells of healthy individuals. There are 14 residues in the CDR3. The V gene lost 3 bases and the J gene lost 0 bases, with 10 bases spanning the gap. Germline CDR1 and CDR2: DFQATT and SNEGSKA (reference sequence). This clonotype was seen many times. One entry per CDR3 protein results from TCRdb running MiXCR on the 5' RACE reads. Of some 69,000 distinct CDR3 sequences listed, roughly 15% are singletons. This TCR derives from a human donor in good health. The chain is built from TRBV20-1 and TRBJ2-3; D is ambiguous. The CDR3 nucleotides read TGCAGTGCTAGCGCCCTCACTAGCACAGATACGCAGTATTTT. Amino acid sequence: CSASALTSTDTQYF.